The rows below give T cell receptor beta chains drawn from one sample of a study of blood T cell repertoires in COVID-19. Libraries were prepared by immunoSEQ multiplex PCR; TCRdb keeps only in-frame clonotypes and omits some of them. The table records a few hundred thousand clones, 75% to 90% of them present only once. Sequenced material: peripheral blood. The receptor source for this set is a man aged 50 to 60 with acute or convalescent COVID-19. The CDR3 runs from the conserved cysteine through the conserved F or W. D genes are given only for firm matches. Size is omitted from some rows. Given values are once, few, many or a class for expanded clones.

TRBJ1-3	TRBV30	NA	NA	CAWSEQARAYGNTIYF	TGTGCCTGGAGTGAACAGGCCCGGGCTTATGGAAACACCATATATTTT
TRBJ2-1	TRBV29-1	TRBD2	NA	CSVEGGTSGFLAYNEQFF	TGCAGCGTTGAAGGGGGGACTAGCGGATTCTTGGCCTACAATGAGCAGTTCTTC
TRBJ1-1	TRBV9	NA	NA	CASSLSDRIEQAFF	TGTGCCAGCAGCTTATCGGACAGAATCGAACAAGCTTTCTTT
TRBJ2-5	TRBV5-1	NA	few	CASSEVGGETQYF	TGCGCCAGCAGCGAAGTAGGGGGAGAGACCCAGTACTTC
TRBJ2-5	TRBV5-1	NA	NA	CASSLQGEETQYF	TGCGCCAGCAGCTTACAGGGCGAGGAGACCCAGTACTTC
TRBJ1-2	TRBV29-1	NA	once	CSVAESYGYTF	TGCAGCGTTGCTGAGAGCTATGGCTACACCTTC
TRBJ1-2	TRBV6-5	TRBD1	NA	CASSPRQGAIYGYTF	TGTGCCAGCAGCCCCCGACAGGGGGCCATCTATGGCTACACCTTC
TRBJ2-1	TRBV7-3	NA	NA	CASSLRPNEQFF	TGTGCCAGCAGCTTGCGGCCCAATGAGCAGTTCTTC
TRBJ2-7	TRBV6-5	NA	NA	CASSPPGIYEQYF	TGTGCCAGCAGTCCCCCGGGGATCTACGAGCAGTACTTC
TRBJ2-3	TRBV11-1	TRBD2	few	CASTGGGTDTQYF	TGTGCCAGCACGGGAGGGGGCACAGATACGCAGTATTTT
TRBJ1-1	TRBV5-1	NA	once	CASSDPGLRVSTEAFF	TGCGCCAGCAGCGACCCGGGCCTGAGGGTTAGCACTGAAGCTTTCTTT
TRBJ2-2	TRBV5-4	TRBD2	NA	CASSAGLAGGTGELFF	TGTGCCAGCAGCGCCGGACTAGCGGGGGGTACCGGGGAGCTGTTTTTT
TRBJ1-2	TRBV25-1	TRBD1	NA	CASSRQGAFENGYTF	TGTGCCAGCAGTCGGCAGGGGGCATTTGAGAATGGCTACACCTTC
TRBJ2-7	TRBV11-1	TRBD1	once	CASSHPRTGNSYEQYF	TGTGCCAGCAGCCACCCTAGGACAGGAAACTCCTACGAGCAGTACTTC
TRBJ2-7	TRBV6-5	NA	NA	CASSQTPRAYEQYF	TGTGCCAGCAGCCAGACTCCGCGGGCCTACGAGCAGTACTTC
TRBJ2-5	TRBV19	TRBD1	NA	CASSMNRGTETQYF	TGTGCCAGTAGTATGAACAGGGGGACGGAGACCCAGTACTTC
TRBJ2-7	TRBV30	TRBD1	NA	CAWRPSGTGSHEQYF	TGTGCCTGGAGGCCTTCCGGGACAGGGTCCCACGAGCAGTACTTC
TRBJ1-5	TRBV30	NA	NA	CAWSEQGPQPQHF	TGTGCCTGGAGCGAACAGGGTCCTCAGCCCCAGCATTTT
TRBJ1-2	TRBV12-3/TRBV12-4	TRBD1	NA	CASSLRGPGGYTF	TGTGCCAGCAGTTTGAGGGGGCCTGGGGGCTACACCTTC
TRBJ1-4	TRBV4-1	TRBD1	NA	CASSQGQGQTNEKLFF	TGCGCCAGCAGCCAAGGGCAGGGACAGACTAATGAAAAACTGTTTTTT
TRBJ2-5	TRBV7-3	TRBD2	NA	CASSPSGGGTETQYF	TGTGCCAGCAGCCCTAGCGGGGGGGGTACAGAGACCCAGTACTTC
TRBJ1-2	TRBV6-1	NA	NA	CASSEQGSSYGYTF	TGTGCCAGCAGTGAACAGGGATCGTCCTATGGCTACACCTTC
TRBJ2-7	TRBV11-2	NA	few	CASSLEAAYEQYF	TGTGCCAGCAGCTTAGAGGCGGCCTACGAGCAGTACTTC
TRBJ2-5	TRBV7-2	TRBD2	NA	CASSLSRTSGAQYF	TGTGCCAGCAGCTTATCAAGGACTAGCGGGGCCCAGTACTTC
TRBJ2-4	TRBV30	NA	NA	CAWSVVRVQGPENIQYF	TGTGCCTGGAGTGTAGTCAGGGTGCAAGGGCCAGAAAACATTCAGTACTTC
TRBJ2-2	TRBV29-1	NA	NA	CSGLEAANTGELFF	TGCAGCGGCCTAGAGGCCGCGAACACCGGGGAGCTGTTTTTT
TRBJ2-5	TRBV5-4	NA	NA	CASSLGGQETQYF	TGTGCCAGCAGCCTAGGAGGTCAAGAGACCCAGTACTTC
TRBJ1-5	TRBV19	NA	NA	CASSIGKGVTFGGNQPQHF	TGTGCCAGTAGTATAGGGAAAGGGGTTACATTTGGTGGCAATCAGCCCCAGCATTTT
TRBJ2-1	TRBV19	TRBD1	NA	CATSGTGRLNEQFF	TGTGCCACCTCCGGGACAGGTCGCCTCAATGAGCAGTTCTTC
TRBJ2-7	TRBV29-1	NA	NA	CSVGSRTAEQYF	TGCAGCGTTGGTTCCCGGACAGCAGAGCAGTACTTC
TRBJ2-2	TRBV6-5	NA	NA	CASTSGGTGELFF	TGTGCCAGCACTTCCGGAGGTACCGGGGAGCTGTTTTTT
TRBJ2-3	TRBV15	NA	few	CATTIGGPTDTQYF	TGTGCCACCACTATAGGGGGACCCACAGATACGCAGTATTTT
TRBJ2-5	TRBV5-1	NA	NA	CASSLGRGRQETQYF	TGCGCCAGCAGCTTGGGGCGGGGGCGACAAGAGACCCAGTACTTC
TRBJ2-3	TRBV5-1	TRBD2	NA	CASSLTSGGVGDTQYF	TGCGCCAGCAGCTTGACTAGCGGGGGGGTCGGAGATACGCAGTATTTT
TRBJ2-3	TRBV18	NA	once	CASSPAADTQYF	TGTGCCAGCTCACCAGCGGCAGATACGCAGTATTTT